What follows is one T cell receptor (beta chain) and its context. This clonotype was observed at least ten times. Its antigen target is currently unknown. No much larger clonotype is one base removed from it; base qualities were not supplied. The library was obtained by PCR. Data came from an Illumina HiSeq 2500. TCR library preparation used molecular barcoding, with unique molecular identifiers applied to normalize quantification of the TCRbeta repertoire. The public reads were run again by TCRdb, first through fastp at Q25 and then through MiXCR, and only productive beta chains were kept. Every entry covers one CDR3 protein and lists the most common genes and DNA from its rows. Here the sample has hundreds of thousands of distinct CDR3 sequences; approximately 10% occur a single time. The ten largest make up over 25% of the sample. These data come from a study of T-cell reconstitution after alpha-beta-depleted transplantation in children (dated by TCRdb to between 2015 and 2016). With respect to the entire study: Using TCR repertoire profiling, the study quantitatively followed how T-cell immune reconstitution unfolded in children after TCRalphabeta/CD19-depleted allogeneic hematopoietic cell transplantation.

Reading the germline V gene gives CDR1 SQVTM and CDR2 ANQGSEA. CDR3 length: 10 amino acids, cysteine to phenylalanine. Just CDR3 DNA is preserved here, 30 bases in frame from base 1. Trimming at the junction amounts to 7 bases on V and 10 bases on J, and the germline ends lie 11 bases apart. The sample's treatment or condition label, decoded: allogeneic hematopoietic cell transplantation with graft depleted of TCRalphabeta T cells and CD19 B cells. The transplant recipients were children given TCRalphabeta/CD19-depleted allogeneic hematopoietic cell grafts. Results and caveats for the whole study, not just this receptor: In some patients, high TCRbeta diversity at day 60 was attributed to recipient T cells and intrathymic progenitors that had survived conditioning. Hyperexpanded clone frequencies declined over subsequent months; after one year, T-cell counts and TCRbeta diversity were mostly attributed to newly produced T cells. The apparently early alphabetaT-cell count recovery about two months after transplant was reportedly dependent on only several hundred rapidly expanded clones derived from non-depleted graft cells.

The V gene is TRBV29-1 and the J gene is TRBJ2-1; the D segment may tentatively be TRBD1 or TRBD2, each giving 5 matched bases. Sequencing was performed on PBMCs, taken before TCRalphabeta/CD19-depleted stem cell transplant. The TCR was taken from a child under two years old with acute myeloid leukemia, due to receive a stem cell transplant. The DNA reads TGCAGCGCGGGACGTCCAGAGCAGTTCTTC. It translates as CSAGRPEQFF.